Listed below are T cell receptor beta chains from one sample, sequenced in a study of blood T cell repertoires in COVID-19. Profiled with immunoSEQ multiplex PCR; TCRdb holds only in-frame clones, not every one. The repertoire includes under 300,000 clones, 80% to 90% of them detected once, and roughly 3.7% sits in the top ten. Sequenced input: peripheral blood. The receptors were gathered from a woman in her thirties or forties with acute or convalescent COVID-19. Both conserved end residues are part of each CDR3. The D gene is left open where the match is weak. Size tells how often a clone was seen (once, few, many) or the class of an expanded clone, and some rows leave it out.

size: -
V: TRBV2
J: TRBJ1-4
length: 13
D: -
DNA: TGTGCCAGCAAAGTGAACGGGAATGAAAAACTGTTTTTT
CDR3: CASKVNGNEKLFF

size: -
V: TRBV2
J: TRBJ1-5
length: 15
D: -
DNA: TGTGCCAGCAGTGTTTCCGGGGAACGGAATCAGCCCCAGCATTTT
CDR3: CASSVSGERNQPQHF

size: -
V: TRBV5-1
J: TRBJ2-2
length: 15
D: -
DNA: TGCGCCAGCAGACTTGAGGGACTCTACACCGGGGAGCTGTTTTTT
CDR3: CASRLEGLYTGELFF

size: -
V: TRBV5-4
J: TRBJ2-1
length: 15
D: -
DNA: TGTGCCAGCAGCCCCCCGCCAGGTACCCTAGGGGGGCAGTTCTTC
CDR3: CASSPPPGTLGGQFF

size: -
V: TRBV19
J: TRBJ1-1
length: 14
D: -
DNA: TGTGCCAGTAGTATTTGGGGGGAGGACACTGAAGCTTTCTTT
CDR3: CASSIWGEDTEAFF

size: -
V: TRBV20-1
J: TRBJ1-2
length: 14
D: TRBD1
DNA: TGCAGTGCTAGTACAGGGGGTTTTAACTATGGCTACACCTTC
CDR3: CSASTGGFNYGYTF

size: once
V: TRBV3-1/TRBV3-2
J: TRBJ2-1
length: 15
D: -
DNA: TGTGCCAGCAGCCAACAAGTAGGGGATATCAATGAGCAGTTCTTC
CDR3: CASSQQVGDINEQFF

size: few
V: TRBV11-2
J: TRBJ1-1
length: 14
D: -
DNA: TGTGCCAGCAGCCTCAACAGGGTTAACACTGAAGCTTTCTTT
CDR3: CASSLNRVNTEAFF

size: few
V: TRBV19
J: TRBJ1-1
length: 14
D: TRBD1
DNA: TGTGCCACAAACAGGGGAATGATGAACACTGAAGCTTTCTTT
CDR3: CATNRGMMNTEAFF

size: -
V: TRBV5-1
J: TRBJ2-2
length: 17
D: TRBD2
DNA: TGCGCCAGCAGCTTGGGGATGGGACTAGGGGACACCGGGGAGCTGTTTTTT
CDR3: CASSLGMGLGDTGELFF

size: -
V: TRBV9
J: TRBJ2-1
length: 15
D: TRBD2
DNA: TGTGCCAGCAGCGCTAGCGGGGGGGCCTACAATGAGCAGTTCTTC
CDR3: CASSASGGAYNEQFF

size: -
V: TRBV30
J: TRBJ1-1
length: 13
D: -
DNA: TGTGCCTGGAACCGTCGGGGGGACACTGAAGCTTTCTTT
CDR3: CAWNRRGDTEAFF

size: -
V: TRBV7-6
J: TRBJ2-1
length: 17
D: -
DNA: TGTGCCAGCAGCTTAGGAGACAGGAACCGACTTTTCAATGAGCAGTTCTTC
CDR3: CASSLGDRNRLFNEQFF

size: -
V: TRBV6-2/TRBV6-3
J: TRBJ2-3
length: 14
D: TRBD1
DNA: TGTGCCAGCAGCCGACAGGGGGCAGAAGATACGCAGTATTTT
CDR3: CASSRQGAEDTQYF

size: -
V: TRBV7-9
J: TRBJ1-5
length: 14
D: TRBD1
DNA: TGTGCCAGCAGCTTCAGACAGGGCCCGGAGCCCCAGCATTTT
CDR3: CASSFRQGPEPQHF

size: -
V: TRBV5-1
J: TRBJ2-1
length: 15
D: TRBD2
DNA: TGCGCCAGCAGCTTACTAGCGGGGGGGCAGGATGAGCAGTTCTTC
CDR3: CASSLLAGGQDEQFF

size: -
V: TRBV19
J: TRBJ1-5
length: 14
D: TRBD1
DNA: TGTGCCAGTAGTGGGACAGGGCGGTATCAGCCCCAGCATTTT
CDR3: CASSGTGRYQPQHF

size: -
V: TRBV7-3
J: TRBJ2-2
length: 17
D: TRBD2
DNA: TGTGCCAGCAGCTTATCTCAAAGACTAGCATCCACCGGGGAGCTGTTTTTT
CDR3: CASSLSQRLASTGELFF

size: -
V: TRBV10-1
J: TRBJ2-1
length: 14
D: -
DNA: TGCGCCAGCAGTATGACTAGTGGGGTCGGTGAGCAGTTCTTC
CDR3: CASSMTSGVGEQFF

size: -
V: TRBV27
J: TRBJ1-1
length: 20
D: -
DNA: TGTGCCAGCAGTTTATTACCCCCAGGGGTACCCCACCTTCCGAACACTGAAGCTTTCTTT
CDR3: CASSLLPPGVPHLPNTEAFF

size: -
V: TRBV10-2
J: TRBJ2-2
length: 15
D: TRBD2
DNA: TGCGCCAGCAGCCCGGGACTAGCGGGGGTTGGGGAGCTGTTTTTT
CDR3: CASSPGLAGVGELFF

size: -
V: TRBV3-1/TRBV3-2
J: TRBJ1-1
length: 13
D: -
DNA: TGTGCCAGCAGCCATGGGCCGGGAGGTACAGCTTTCTTT
CDR3: CASSHGPGGTAFF

size: -
V: TRBV27
J: TRBJ1-2
length: 15
D: TRBD1
DNA: TGTGCCAGCAGTTTCTCGCCAGGGGGCAGTAGTGGCTACACCTTC
CDR3: CASSFSPGGSSGYTF

size: -
V: TRBV11-2
J: TRBJ1-1
length: 14
D: TRBD1
DNA: TGTGCCAGCAGCGTACGGGACAGCGCCGTGGACGCTTTCTTT
CDR3: CASSVRDSAVDAFF

size: -
V: TRBV5-1
J: TRBJ1-6
length: 14
D: TRBD1
DNA: TGCGCCAGCAGCTTAGGACAGGTTGAATCACCCCTCCACTTT
CDR3: CASSLGQVESPLHF

size: -
V: TRBV4-2
J: TRBJ1-2
length: 15
D: TRBD1
DNA: TGTGCCAGCAGCCCACGACCACAGGGGTTGGATGGCTACACCTTC
CDR3: CASSPRPQGLDGYTF

size: -
V: TRBV12-3/TRBV12-4
J: TRBJ1-2
length: 13
D: TRBD1
DNA: TGTGCCAGCAGTTTTGAAGGGGGCGGTGGCTACACCTTC
CDR3: CASSFEGGGGYTF

size: -
V: TRBV18
J: TRBJ2-5
length: 14
D: -
DNA: TGTGCCAGCTCACCTACAGGGTACCAAGAGACCCAGTACTTC
CDR3: CASSPTGYQETQYF

size: -
V: TRBV6-5
J: TRBJ1-5
length: 15
D: TRBD1
DNA: TGTGCCAGCAGACCATCGGGACAGGGGGGTCAGCCCCAGCATTTT
CDR3: CASRPSGQGGQPQHF

size: -
V: TRBV18
J: TRBJ1-6
length: 16
D: TRBD1
DNA: TGTGCCAGCTCACCGGCACAGGGGGCAAGTAATTCACCCCTCCACTTT
CDR3: CASSPAQGASNSPLHF

size: -
V: TRBV5-1
J: TRBJ1-2
length: 15
D: TRBD1
DNA: TGCGCCAGCAGGCCCACAGGGGGCGTTAGCTATGGCTACACCTTC
CDR3: CASRPTGGVSYGYTF

size: -
V: TRBV19
J: TRBJ1-3
length: 13
D: -
DNA: TGTGCCAGTAGGGCTCCCGGGAAAGACACCATATATTTT
CDR3: CASRAPGKDTIYF

size: -
V: TRBV4-1
J: TRBJ1-4
length: 15
D: -
DNA: TGCGCCAGCAGCCAGCTCCACAGGGCGGGTGAAAAACTGTTTTTT
CDR3: CASSQLHRAGEKLFF

size: -
V: TRBV9
J: TRBJ2-2
length: 19
D: TRBD2
DNA: TGTGCCAGCAGCGTAGCCGGGGCTAGCGGGGGGCCTCACACCGGGGAGCTGTTTTTT
CDR3: CASSVAGASGGPHTGELFF

size: -
V: TRBV3-1/TRBV3-2
J: TRBJ2-1
length: 15
D: -
DNA: TGTGCCAGCAGCCTCGGGATCATCTACTGGAATGAGCAGTTCTTC
CDR3: CASSLGIIYWNEQFF

size: -
V: TRBV5-1
J: TRBJ2-1
length: 13
D: -
DNA: TGCGCCAGCAGCCCGGACAACGACAATGAGCAGTTCTTC
CDR3: CASSPDNDNEQFF

size: -
V: TRBV9
J: TRBJ1-2
length: 16
D: TRBD1
DNA: TGTGCCAGCGGCTCCCAAGGGACAGCAACTAACTATGGCTACACCTTC
CDR3: CASGSQGTATNYGYTF

size: -
V: TRBV27
J: TRBJ2-1
length: 15
D: TRBD1
DNA: TGTGCCAGCAGCCGGGACAGGAGCTCCTACAATGAGCAGTTCTTC
CDR3: CASSRDRSSYNEQFF

size: -
V: TRBV30
J: TRBJ2-5
length: 14
D: TRBD2
DNA: TGTGCCTGGAGTGCCCTGGGGGGGTTTGAGACCCAGTACTTC
CDR3: CAWSALGGFETQYF

size: -
V: TRBV11-2
J: TRBJ2-5
length: 12
D: -
DNA: TGTGCCAGCAGCTTACAGCAAGAGACCCAGTACTTC
CDR3: CASSLQQETQYF

size: -
V: TRBV5-1
J: TRBJ1-1
length: 13
D: -
DNA: TGCGCCAGCAGCCCCGACAGAGACACTGAAGCTTTCTTT
CDR3: CASSPDRDTEAFF

size: -
V: TRBV6-1
J: TRBJ2-1
length: 16
D: TRBD2
DNA: TGTGCCAGCAGTGTCGGTCCTAGCGGGGGGAAACATGAGCAGTTCTTC
CDR3: CASSVGPSGGKHEQFF

size: -
V: TRBV30
J: TRBJ1-5
length: 12
D: TRBD1
DNA: TGTGCCTGGGGGACAGGGGTTCAGCCCCAGCATTTT
CDR3: CAWGTGVQPQHF

size: -
V: TRBV24-1
J: TRBJ2-2
length: 15
D: TRBD1
DNA: TGTGCCACCATTGGACAGGGCGCGAACACCGGGGAGCTGTTTTTT
CDR3: CATIGQGANTGELFF

size: -
V: TRBV25-1
J: TRBJ1-1
length: 14
D: -
DNA: TGTGCCAGCAGCCACGGGACTTCGAACACTGAAGCTTTCTTT
CDR3: CASSHGTSNTEAFF

size: once
V: TRBV6-5
J: TRBJ1-2
length: 13
D: TRBD1
DNA: TGTGCCAGCCTCCCAGGGGGCTACTATGGCTACACCTTC
CDR3: CASLPGGYYGYTF

size: -
V: TRBV18
J: TRBJ2-5
length: 17
D: TRBD2
DNA: TGTGCCAGCTCACCGACACTAGCGGGGGTATCCCAAGAGACCCAGTACTTC
CDR3: CASSPTLAGVSQETQYF

size: -
V: TRBV19
J: TRBJ1-2
length: 15
D: -
DNA: TGTGCCAGTAGTACAGACGGAGCCGCTAACTATGGCTACACCTTC
CDR3: CASSTDGAANYGYTF

size: -
V: TRBV19
J: TRBJ1-5
length: 14
D: TRBD1
DNA: TGTGCCAGTAGCCCGACAGGGGGCGGTCAGCCCCAGCATTTT
CDR3: CASSPTGGGQPQHF

size: -
V: TRBV19
J: TRBJ1-2
length: 15
D: TRBD1
DNA: TGTGCCAGTAGTAGAGACAGGGGGTCCCTGGCGGGCTACACCTTC
CDR3: CASSRDRGSLAGYTF

size: -
V: TRBV12-3/TRBV12-4
J: TRBJ1-2
length: 13
D: -
DNA: TGTGCCAGCAGCACGGGGGGGAACTATGGCTACACCTTC
CDR3: CASSTGGNYGYTF

size: few
V: TRBV30
J: TRBJ1-6
length: 17
D: -
DNA: TGTGCCTGGAGGAGGACGGAGGATAGCTCCTATAATTCACCCCTCCACTTT
CDR3: CAWRRTEDSSYNSPLHF

size: few
V: TRBV18
J: TRBJ2-5
length: 15
D: TRBD2
DNA: TGTGCCAGCTCAGCACATAGCGGGGCTCGAGAGACCCAGTACTTC
CDR3: CASSAHSGARETQYF

size: once
V: TRBV18
J: TRBJ1-3
length: 15
D: -
DNA: TGTGCCAGCTCACCGCCGACAGGCTCTGGAAACACCATATATTTT
CDR3: CASSPPTGSGNTIYF